This TCR beta chain originates from a study of blood T cell repertoires in COVID-19. Study in general: Nucleic acid was either cDNA or gDNA, and it came from T cells, B-cell-depleted T cells, or PBMCs.

Enrolled through a virtual design, the participants were between 18 and 89 years of age and came from some 25 US areas. Membership in each cohort depended on participant-reported clinical history. This clone was found a few times. Per germline, CDR1 KGHDR and CDR2 SFDVKD. CDR3 length: 16 amino acids. Trimming shortened V by 3 bases and J by 6 bases, and 19 bases separated the two germline ends. In the original processing: Reference gene primer amplification gave nucleated cell count estimates. Repertoires were generated with immunoSEQ multiplex PCR, while TCRdb's copy carries only in-frame clones and drops some. Clone size and the V and J calls come from that table; the DNA yielded D and trimming. The repertoire holds some 250,000 clones, with approximately 91% as singletons.

The sequenced sample consisted of PBMCs or T cells enriched from blood (not recorded which). V and J are TRBV24-1 and TRBJ2-5; D might be TRBD1 (6 bases). This TCR was recovered from a woman aged 40 to 50 with acute COVID-19. The CDR3 here is CATSDQNLSGVQTQYF. The DNA of the CDR3 is TGTGCCACCAGTGATCAGAACTTATCAGGGGTTCAGACCCAGTACTTC.